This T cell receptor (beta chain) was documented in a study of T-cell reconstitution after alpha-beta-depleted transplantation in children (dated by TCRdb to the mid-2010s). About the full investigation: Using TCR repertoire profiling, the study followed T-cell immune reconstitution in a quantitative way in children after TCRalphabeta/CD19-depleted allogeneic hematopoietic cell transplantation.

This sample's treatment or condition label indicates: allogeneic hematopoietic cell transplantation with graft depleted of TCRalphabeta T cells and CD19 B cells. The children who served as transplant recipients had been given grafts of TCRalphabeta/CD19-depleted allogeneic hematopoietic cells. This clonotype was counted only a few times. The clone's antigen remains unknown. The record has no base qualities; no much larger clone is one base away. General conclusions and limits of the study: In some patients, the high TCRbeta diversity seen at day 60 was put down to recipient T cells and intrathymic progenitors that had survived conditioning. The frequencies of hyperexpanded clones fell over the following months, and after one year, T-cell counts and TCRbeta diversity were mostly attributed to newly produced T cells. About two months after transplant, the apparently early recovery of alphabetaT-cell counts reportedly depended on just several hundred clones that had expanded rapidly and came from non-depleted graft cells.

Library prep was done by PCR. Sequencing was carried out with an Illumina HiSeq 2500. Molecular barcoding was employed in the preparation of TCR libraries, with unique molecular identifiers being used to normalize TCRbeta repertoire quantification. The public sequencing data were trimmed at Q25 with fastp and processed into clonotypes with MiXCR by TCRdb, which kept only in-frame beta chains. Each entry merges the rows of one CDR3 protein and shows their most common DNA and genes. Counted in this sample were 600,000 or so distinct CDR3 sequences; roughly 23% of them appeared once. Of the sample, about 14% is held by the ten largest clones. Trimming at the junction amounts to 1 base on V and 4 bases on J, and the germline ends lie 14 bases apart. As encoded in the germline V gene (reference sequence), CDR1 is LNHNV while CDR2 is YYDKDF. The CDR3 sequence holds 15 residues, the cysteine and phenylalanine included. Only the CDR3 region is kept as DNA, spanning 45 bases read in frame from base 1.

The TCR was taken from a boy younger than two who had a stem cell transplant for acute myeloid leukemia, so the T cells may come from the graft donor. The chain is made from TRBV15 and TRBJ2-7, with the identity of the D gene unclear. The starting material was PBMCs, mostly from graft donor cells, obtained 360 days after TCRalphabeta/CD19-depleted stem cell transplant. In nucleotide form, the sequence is TGTGCCACCAGCAGAGCGCGAAATTACCAGTACGAGCAGTACTTC. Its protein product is CATSRARNYQYEQYF. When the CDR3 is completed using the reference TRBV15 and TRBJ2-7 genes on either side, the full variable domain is DAMVIQNPRYQVTQFGKPVTLSCSQTLNHNVMYWYQQKSSQAPKLLFHYYDKDFNNEADTPDNFQSRRPNTSFCFLDIRSPGLGDTAMYLCATSRARNYQYEQYFGPGTRLTVT.